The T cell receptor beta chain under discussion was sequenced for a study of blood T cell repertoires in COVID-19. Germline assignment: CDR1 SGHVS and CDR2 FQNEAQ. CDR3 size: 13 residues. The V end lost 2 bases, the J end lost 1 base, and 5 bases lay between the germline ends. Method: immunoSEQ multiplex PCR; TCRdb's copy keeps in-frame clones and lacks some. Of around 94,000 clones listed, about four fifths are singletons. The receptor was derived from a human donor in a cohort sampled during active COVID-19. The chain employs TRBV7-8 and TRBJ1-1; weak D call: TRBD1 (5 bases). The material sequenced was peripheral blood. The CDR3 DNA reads TGTGCCAGCAGCTTACAGGGGAACACTGAAGCTTTCTTT. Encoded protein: CASSLQGNTEAFF.